The 31 T cell receptor beta chains below come from one sample, sequenced in a study of Tregs in tolerant kidney transplant recipients. The table came from immunoSEQ multiplex PCR; TCRdb's copy has only in-frame clones and leaves some out. The sample has roughly 5,300 clones, and its top ten clones hold 6.7%. Related graft donors supplied nonmyeloablative bone marrow transplants, and mixed chimerism was transient. Material: CD4+ T cells from blood (PBMCs), obtained approximately 15 months after the transplant. These receptors were obtained from a human patient who received a combined kidney and bone marrow transplant. The graft donor may have given rise to some T cells.

Comments on this clone: The read is 3 residues too short to cover the CDR3 end, so that end is filled in from the germline J gene. This sequence joins TRBV5-6 and TRBJ1-2; a possible D gene is TRBD1 (5 bases). The CDR3 totals 13 residues. Germline V gene data show CDR1 as SGHDT and CDR2 as YYEEEE. CDR3 sequence: CASSLGTPLGYTF. The sequenced part of the CDR3 DNA is TGTGCCAGCAGCTTGGGGACACCCTTAGGC.

As to this clone: The read finishes 3 residues shy of the CDR3 end, and the germline J gene is used to complete it. J is TRBJ1-1 and V is TRBV29-1; no clear D gene. The V gene's germline CDR1 is SQVTM and CDR2 ANQGSEA. This CDR3 is built from 12 residues. Trimming cost V 4 bases and J 5 bases, with 11 bases left between them. The CDR3 DNA, read in part, is TGCAGCGTTGTGGCCACCAGTACTGAA. It specifies CSVVATSTE. The complete CDR3 sequence is CSVVATSTEAFF.

As concerns this clone: The sequence runs out 3 residues before the end of the CDR3; the remainder is reconstructed from the germline J gene. The chain has TRBV10-1 and TRBJ2-2, with TRBD1 identical over 7 bases. CDR3 size: 15 residues. J lost 7 bases, V lost 5 bases, and 10 bases had no gene match. Per the germline V gene, CDR1 is WNHNN and CDR2 is SYGVQD (reference sequence). Incomplete CDR3 DNA: TGCGCCAGCAGTAATAGACAGGGACGAGGCGGGGAG. Encoded protein: CASSNRQGRGGE. The whole CDR3 is CASSNRQGRGGELFF.

A note on this clone: With the read ending 3 residues before the CDR3 end, the germline J gene is used to fill in that end. J is TRBJ2-7 and V is TRBV3-1 (or the pseudogene TRBV3-2); TRBD1 matches at 7 bases. Trimming took 8 bases from V and 3 from J; bases not matched to a gene: 13. Germline CDR1 LGHDT, CDR2 YNNKEL (reference sequence). The CDR3 totals 15 residues. CDR3 amino acids: CASQGQLKSGYEQYF. The CDR3 DNA, read in part, is TGTGCCAGCCAGGGACAGCTGAAAAGTGGCTACGAG.

This clone is deemed medium-sized by its frequency. The covered CDR3 bases are TGTGCCAGCAGCCAGGACAGCTCCTACGAG. Amino acids: CASSQDSSYE. Given in full, the CDR3 is CASSQDSSYEQYF. The rearrangement links TRBV14 to TRBJ2-7; possible D gene TRBD1, 6 bases. Read data end 3 residues before the CDR3 end; the end is taken from the germline J gene. The germline CDR1 and CDR2 sequences are SGHDN and FVKESK. The CDR3 sequence is 13 residues long. Trimming stripped 3 bases from V and 0 bases from J, with 6 bases between.

In the case of this clone: The CDR3 end is not reached by the read, which stops 3 residues before it; the germline J gene fills it in. The chain recombines TRBV9 with TRBJ2-7, with D perhaps matching TRBD1 or TRBD2 (5 bases each). Germline lookup yields CDR1 SGDLS and CDR2 YYNGEE. The CDR3 covers 15 residues. Trimming pared 0 bases from V and 4 bases from J, leaving 14 bases between. CDR3: CASSVAAGSRYEQYF. The CDR3 bases that were read are TGTGCCAGCAGCGTAGCAGCAGGGAGTAGGTACGAG.

This clone is medium-sized (0.01 to 0.1%) by frequency. Sequencing ends 3 residues short of the CDR3 end; the germline J gene provides the rest. This chain links TRBV6-2 or TRBV6-3 with TRBJ1-1; D is uncertain. Trimming pared 2 bases from V and 5 bases from J, leaving 12 bases between. Germline CDR1 is MNHEY and CDR2 is SVGEGT. The CDR3 covers 14 residues. The CDR3 is CASSYRGRWTEAFF. The part of the CDR3 DNA that was read is TGTGCCAGCAGTTACCGCGGCCGGTGGACTGAA.

Details on this clone: The sequenced fragment ends 3 residues before the CDR3 boundary, so the rest is inferred from the germline J gene. This rearrangement joins TRBV7-3 to TRBJ2-5, with 8 bases matching TRBD1. The V gene end was trimmed by 0 bases and the J gene end by 5 bases; junction bases not matched to a gene: 14. CDR1 is SGHTA, CDR2 FQGTGA, per germline. This CDR3 contains 18 residues. CDR3 DNA (partial): TGTGCCAGCAGCTTAACCTCAGGCACAGGGGGTTGGAGGGAGACC. It codes for CASSLTSGTGGWRET. The whole CDR3 reads CASSLTSGTGGWRETQYF.

As concerns this clone: The DNA ends 3 residues before the CDR3 does, and the rest of the CDR3 is filled in from the germline J gene. This chain uses TRBV5-1 with TRBJ1-1; weak D call: TRBD1 (5 bases). The V and J ends lost 0 bases and 7 bases respectively, with 13 bases between them. The CDR3 has 14 residues. Germline assignment: CDR1 SGHRS and CDR2 YFSETQ. CDR3 bases read: TGCGCCAGCAGCTTGGGGGGGGACGCCAATGAA. It codes for CASSLGGDANE. The entire CDR3 protein reads CASSLGGDANEAFF.

Regarding this clone: The CDR3 is cut off 3 residues early in the read; its end comes from the germline J gene. The chain employs TRBV5-1 and TRBJ2-3, with 9 positions matching TRBD2. The germline V gene encodes CDR1 SGHRS and CDR2 YFSETQ. V lost 0 bases to trimming and J lost 4 bases; unmatched junction nucleotides: 3. The CDR3 extends over 15 amino acids. Here the CDR3 reads CASSLASGTADTQYF. Incomplete CDR3 DNA: TGCGCCAGCAGCTTGGCTAGCGGGACGGCAGATACG.

In regard to this clone: The CDR3 end is not reached by the read, which stops 3 residues before it; the germline J gene fills it in. V and J are TRBV5-1 and TRBJ2-1; D gene unclear. V lost 4 bases and J lost 0, with 11 bases in between. Germline values: CDR1 SGHRS, CDR2 YFSETQ. This CDR3 contains 15 residues. CDR3 amino acids: CASSVRWASYNEQFF. Partial CDR3 DNA: TGCGCCAGCAGCGTTCGTTGGGCCTCCTACAATGAG.

As concerns this clone: The read terminates 3 residues before the CDR3 end, so the remaining end is supplied by the germline J gene. This chain connects TRBV5-1 to TRBJ1-1, with 9 positions matching TRBD1. CDR1 and CDR2 (germline): SGHRS, YFSETQ. Trimming at V came to 4 bases and at J to 5 bases, leaving 9 bases not matched to a gene. The CDR3 sequence is 15 residues long. The CDR3 protein is CASSPTGGGVTEAFF. CDR3 DNA (partial): TGCGCCAGCAGCCCCACAGGGGGCGGGGTGACTGAA.

As regards this clone: Sequencing ends 3 residues short of the CDR3 end; the germline J gene provides the rest. The chain uses TRBV10-1 and TRBJ2-7, with 8 bases that match TRBD2. This CDR3 has 16 amino acids. Germline-derived CDR1 and CDR2 are WNHNN and SYGVQD (reference sequence). The V segment lost 0 bases and the J segment 3 bases; nucleotides outside the gene matches: 7. The part of the CDR3 DNA that was read is TGCGCCAGCAGTGAGTCCGTGATAGCGGGGCACTACGAG. Its protein is CASSESVIAGHYE. The full CDR3 sequence reads CASSESVIAGHYEQYF.

Concerning this clone: The CDR3 is cut off 3 residues early in the read; its end comes from the germline J gene. The chain employs TRBV12-3 or TRBV12-4 and TRBJ2-2, with TRBD2 identical over 8 bases. CDR3 length: 15 amino acids. V dropped 3 bases and J dropped 6; count of bases not matched to a gene: 6. CDR3 bases read: TGTGCCAGCAGTTTTGGAAACGGGGGGGCCGGGGAG. As protein: CASSFGNGGAGE. The entire CDR3 reads CASSFGNGGAGELFF.

As to this clone: Read data end 3 residues before the CDR3 end; the end is taken from the germline J gene. J is TRBJ1-2 and V is TRBV12-3 or TRBV12-4, with a possible D match to TRBD1 (6 bases). The CDR3 covers 14 residues. V lost 6 bases and J lost 4, with 15 bases in between. CDR3 sequence reads: CASRDSVASYGYTF. The DNA read from the CDR3 is TGTGCCAGCAGGGACAGCGTAGCTAGCTATGGC.

Turning to this clone: The read stops 3 residues short of the end of the CDR3; the missing end is completed from the germline J gene. The chain employs TRBV18 and TRBJ1-1, with 9 bases identical to TRBD1. CDR1 KGHSH and CDR2 LQKENI come from the germline V gene. V lost 3 bases to trimming and J lost 6 bases; unmatched junction nucleotides: 2. This CDR3 is 13 amino acids long. The CDR3 spells CASSPDRGAEAFF. The DNA read from the CDR3 is TGTGCCAGCTCACCTGACAGGGGGGCTGAA.

As concerns this clone: The read terminates 3 residues before the CDR3 end, so the remaining end is supplied by the germline J gene. The J gene is TRBJ1-1, the V gene TRBV12-3 or TRBV12-4, with 8 positions matching TRBD1. Trimming at V came to 6 bases and at J to 0 bases, leaving 9 bases not matched to a gene. CDR3 length: 16 amino acids. CDR3: CASSPRQGTLNTEAFF. Partial CDR3 DNA: TGTGCCAGCAGCCCCAGACAGGGGACCTTGAACACTGAA.

To note about this clone: The CDR3 end is not reached by the read, which stops 3 residues before it; the germline J gene fills it in. The gene calls are TRBV18 and TRBJ2-5; D is possibly TRBD2 (6 bases). V lost 2 bases and J lost 5, with 18 bases in between. Germline V gives CDR1 KGHSH, CDR2 LQKENI. The length of the CDR3 is 16 residues. The CDR3: CASSPVPFGGRETQYF. The CDR3 DNA, read in part, is TGTGCCAGCTCACCAGTCCCATTCGGGGGACGGGAGACC.

Worth noting for this clone: The read comes to an end 3 residues before the CDR3 does, leaving the germline J gene to fill in the end. The rearrangement joins TRBV12-3 or TRBV12-4 to TRBJ2-1; TRBD1 matches 8 bases. This CDR3 contains 15 residues. The J segment lost 8 bases and the V segment lost 3 bases, leaving 9 bases of the junction unmatched. CDR3 sequence reads: CASSFRQGASHEQFF. CDR3 bases read: TGTGCCAGCAGTTTTAGGCAGGGGGCGTCCCATGAG.

Considering frequency, this clone is medium-sized. This CDR3 is CASRQGPNTEAFF. The covered CDR3 bases are TGTGCCAGCAGGCAGGGGCCGAACACTGAA. This chain joins TRBV7-7 and TRBJ1-1; D may be TRBD1 (6 bases). The read terminates 3 residues ahead of where the CDR3 ends, so the germline J gene completes it. This CDR3 region has 13 residues. The germline gives CDR1 SSHAT, CDR2 FNYEAQ (reference sequence). V was cut by 6 bases and J by 1 base, with 9 bases left in between.

For this clone: The read falls 3 residues short of the CDR3 end, and the missing part is taken from the germline J gene. The V and J genes are TRBV14 and TRBJ1-2; 9 positions agree with TRBD1. The CDR3 is 16 residues long. J was trimmed by 3 bases and V by 1 base; bases with no gene match: 6. CDR1 and CDR2 from the germline V gene are SGHDN and FVKESK. Partial CDR3 DNA: TGTGCCAGCAGCCAAGTCGGAGGGACAGGGCACTATGGC. The encoded protein is CASSQVGGTGHYG. The whole CDR3 reads CASSQVGGTGHYGYTF.

In regard to this clone: The sequenced fragment ends 3 residues before the CDR3 boundary, so the rest is inferred from the germline J gene. The genes are TRBV7-2 and TRBJ2-7; possibly TRBD2 for D (6 bases). This CDR3 comprises 15 residues. Germline assignment: CDR1 SGHTA and CDR2 FQGNSA. Trimming shortened V by 1 base and J by 3 bases, and 13 bases separated the two germline ends. The CDR3: CASSLGAGSGYEQYF. Partial CDR3 DNA: TGTGCCAGCAGCTTAGGGGCGGGGAGCGGCTACGAG.

On this clone itself: The read comes to an end 3 residues before the CDR3 does, leaving the germline J gene to fill in the end. This chain connects TRBV5-1 to TRBJ1-5; perhaps TRBD1 as D (6 bases). There are 13 residues in the CDR3. Trimming removed 1 base at V and 9 bases at J, with 11 bases between. The germline gives CDR1 SGHRS, CDR2 YFSETQ. The CDR3 loop reads CASSLHRDAPQHF. CDR3 bases read: TGCGCCAGCAGCTTGCACAGGGACGCGCCC.

A remark on this clone: The read comes to an end 3 residues before the CDR3 does, leaving the germline J gene to fill in the end. The chain has TRBV24-1 and TRBJ2-3, with D perhaps TRBD1 (5 bases). CDR3 length equals 14 residues. The germline CDR1 and CDR2 sequences are KGHDR and SFDVKD. V was clipped by 5 bases and J by 2 bases, with 10 bases between them. The sequenced part of the CDR3 DNA is TGTGCCACCAGTGGTAGGGGCACCACAGATACG. Its protein product is CATSGRGTTDT. The full CDR3 is CATSGRGTTDTQYF.

About this clone: The read ends 3 residues before the CDR3 terminus; that terminus is restored from the germline J gene. V usage is TRBV7-2 and J usage is TRBJ2-7, with D tentatively TRBD2 (6 bases). Germline CDR1 and CDR2: SGHTA and FQGNSA. The CDR3 runs 12 residues. Trimming left V 5 bases short and J 6 bases short, with 11 bases between. Incomplete CDR3 DNA: TGTGCCAGCAGCCCGGCTAGCGCCGAG. Its protein is CASSPASAE. The whole CDR3 sequence is CASSPASAEQYF.

A remark on this clone: The CDR3 end is not reached by the read, which stops 3 residues before it; the germline J gene fills it in. This chain connects TRBV7-9 to TRBJ2-5; 8 nucleotides line up with TRBD2. CDR1 is SEHNR, CDR2 FQNEAQ, per germline (reference sequence). The CDR3 loop spans 15 amino acids. J was trimmed by 1 base and V by 1 base; bases with no gene match: 2. CDR3 DNA, as far as it was read: TGTGCCAGCAGCTTAGAGGGACTAGGCCAAGAGACC. Translation: CASSLEGLGQET. The CDR3, in full, reads CASSLEGLGQETQYF. The full variable domain, completed using reference TRBV7-9 and TRBJ2-5, is DTGVSQNPRHKITKRGQNVTFRCDPISEHNRLYWYRQTLGQGPEFLTYFQNEAQLEKSRLLSDRFSAERPKGSFSTLEIQRTEQGDSAMYLCASSLEGLGQETQYFGPGTRLLVL.

Partial CDR3 DNA: TGCAGTGCTAGCGGCGGGGGGGCTATGGACGAG. Its protein product is CSASGGGAMDE. The CDR3 as a whole reads CSASGGGAMDEQYF. The V and J genes are TRBV20-1 and TRBJ2-7; TRBD2 matches 9 bases. The read finishes 3 residues shy of the CDR3 end, and the germline J gene is used to complete it. V shed 3 bases, J shed 5 bases, and the junction held 8 bases outside the gene matches. The length of the CDR3 is 14 residues. CDR1 DFQATT and CDR2 SNEGSKA come from the germline V gene (reference sequence).

As to this clone: The CDR3 goes on 3 residues after the read ends, and that part is filled in from the germline J gene. The chain links TRBV20-1 to TRBJ2-7, with 8 bases fitting TRBD1. Germline V lookup: CDR1 DFQATT, CDR2 SNEGSKA (reference sequence). The V and J ends lost 6 bases and 3 bases, in that order; junction bases with no gene match: 4. This CDR3 is built from 12 residues. Incomplete CDR3 DNA: TGCAGTGCCCAAGGACAGGGCTACGAG. Protein: CSAQGQGYE. The complete CDR3 protein is CSAQGQGYEQYF.

Details on this clone: Read coverage stops 3 residues before the CDR3 terminus; the germline J gene supplies the remainder. The J gene is TRBJ2-3, the V gene TRBV7-6, with D possibly matching TRBD2 (6 bases). Germline CDR1 and CDR2: SGHVS and FNYEAQ. This CDR3 comprises 13 residues. Between the trimmed V and J ends, which lost 4 bases and 6 bases, there was a span of 11 bases. The CDR3 is CASSYSGGDTQYF. The CDR3 bases that were read are TGTGCCAGCAGCTACAGCGGAGGGGATACG.

A remark on this clone: The read terminates 3 residues before the CDR3 end, so the remaining end is supplied by the germline J gene. V is TRBV20-1 and J is TRBJ2-1, with TRBD2 matching over 8 bases. CDR1 and CDR2 (germline): DFQATT, SNEGSKA (reference sequence). The CDR3 contains 16 residues. V was clipped by 1 base and J by 0 bases; unmatched bases: 5. CDR3 DNA, as far as it was read: TGCAGTGCTAGAGTGCTTAGCGGGGACTCCTACAATGAG. This encodes CSARVLSGDSYNE. The full CDR3 reads CSARVLSGDSYNEQFF.

CDR3 sequence reads: CASRSRGEAFF. The CDR3 bases that were read are TGTGCCAGCAGGTCCAGGGGGGAA. This rearrangement joins TRBV2 to TRBJ1-1, with 7 bases fitting TRBD1. The read ends 3 residues early relative to the CDR3; the germline J gene fills the gap. This CDR3 has 11 residues. Germline-derived CDR1 and CDR2 are SNHLY and FYNNEI.